What follows are 3 T cell receptor beta chains derived from one specimen sequenced in a study of blood T cell repertoires in COVID-19. Repertoires were generated with immunoSEQ multiplex PCR, while TCRdb's copy carries only in-frame clones and drops some. The sample has about 210,000 clones; roughly 88% are singletons. The sequencing input was PBMCs or T cells enriched from blood (not recorded which). The source is a woman between 40 and 50 years old with acute COVID-19.

This chain connects TRBV5-1 to TRBJ1-1; tentatively, D is TRBD1 (5 bases). V was trimmed by 3 bases and J by 2 bases, leaving 20 bases between them. This CDR3 has 17 amino acids. Germline loops: CDR1 SGHRS, CDR2 YFSETQ. CDR3 residues: CASSWISHQGGNTEAFF. For the CDR3, the DNA is TGCGCCAGCAGCTGGATATCCCACCAGGGAGGAAACACTGAAGCTTTCTTT.

This chain uses TRBV30 with TRBJ1-1; 7 bases line up with TRBD1. V gave up 3 bases and J gave up 3 bases; unmatched junction bases: 4. Germline CDR1 reads GTSNPN; CDR2 reads SVGIG (reference sequence). This CDR3 is 13 amino acids long. The DNA for the CDR3 is TGTGCCTGGAGCAGGGGGGAGGACACTGAAGCTTTCTTT. Its protein is CAWSRGEDTEAFF.

J is TRBJ2-3 and V is TRBV5-1, with TRBD2 matching over 11 bases. This CDR3 is built from 18 residues. The junction had 12 bases not matched to a gene; V was cut back by 4 bases and J by 2 bases. From germline, CDR1 is SGHRS and CDR2 YFSETQ. The CDR3 reads CASSPGTSGTLYTDTQYF. The CDR3 DNA reads as TGCGCCAGCAGCCCCGGGACTAGCGGAACCCTATACACAGATACGCAGTATTTT.